Listed below are T cell receptor beta chains from one sample, sequenced in a study of breast tumors, draining lymph nodes, adjacent tissues. TCRdb ran MiXCR on the multiplex PCR reads and lists one entry per CDR3 protein. The sample lists 150,000 to 200,000 distinct CDR3 sequences, approximately 33% seen once, with about 4% in the top ten. Sequenced: axillary lymph node tissue. The receptors come from a female donor with breast cancer. Some clones in this sample may be carry-over from other donors' samples. CDR3s include the opening cysteine and the closing phenylalanine or tryptophan. D genes are given only for firm matches. Where a row states a size, it is once, few, many or the class of an expanded clone; other rows omit it.

v_gene	abundance	d_gene	j_gene	CDR3nt	CDR3aa
TRBV7-6	many	NA	TRBJ2-2	TGTGCCAGCGCTTATGGGGACACCGGGGAGCTGTTTTTT	CASAYGDTGELFF
TRBV6-5	many	NA	TRBJ1-3	TGTGCCAGCAGTAAAGGTGCGGGGACCTCTGGAAACACCATATATTTT	CASSKGAGTSGNTIYF
TRBV2	few	NA	TRBJ1-1	TGTGCCAGCAGTGTGGGATTGGGCACTGAAGCTTTCTTT	CASSVGLGTEAFF
TRBV7-8	NA	TRBD1	TRBJ2-5	TGTGCCAGCAGCTTAACGTGGGACAGGGGACAGACCCAGTACTTC	CASSLTWDRGQTQYF
TRBV3-1	few	NA	TRBJ1-2	TGTGCCAGCAGCCAAACACTGAATAACTATGGCTACACCTTC	CASSQTLNNYGYTF
TRBV12-3/TRBV12-4	NA	NA	TRBJ2-2	TGTGCCGGCAGTCCCCCGGCAACAGGGGAGCTGTTTTTT	CAGSPPATGELFF
TRBV6-2/TRBV6-3	many	NA	TRBJ1-5	TGTGCCAGCGTATCAGGGAACATGGCCCAGCCCCAGCATTTT	CASVSGNMAQPQHF
TRBV20-1	many	NA	TRBJ1-6	TGCAGTGCTAGAGATCCTGAGTTAGGGTCCTATAATTCACCCCTCCACTTT	CSARDPELGSYNSPLHF
TRBV11-2	many	NA	TRBJ2-3	TGTGCCAGCAGCCCCCGGGGGGCGGCAGATACGCAGTATTTT	CASSPRGAADTQYF
TRBV14	once	NA	TRBJ2-2	TGTGCCAGCAGCCAAGACAGGGGGGGGGCCGGGGAGCTGTTTTTT	CASSQDRGGAGELFF
TRBV14	many	TRBD2	TRBJ2-7	TGTGCCAGCAGCCAAGAACTAGCGGGAGCCTACGAGCAGTACTTC	CASSQELAGAYEQYF
TRBV3-1	NA	NA	TRBJ2-1	TGTGCCAGCAGCCAATGGCGGAGCTCCTACAATGAGCAGTTCTTC	CASSQWRSSYNEQFF
TRBV10-3	many	TRBD2	TRBJ2-1	TGTGCCATCAGTGTGAATAGCGGGGGGCACAATGAGCAGTTCTTC	CAISVNSGGHNEQFF
TRBV7-8	NA	NA	TRBJ1-2	TGTGCCAGCAGCTTAGTCCTAGCGGCCAACAGGGTAAACTATGGCTACACCTTC	CASSLVLAANRVNYGYTF
TRBV7-8	NA	NA	TRBJ2-5	TGTGCCAGCAGCTTAGGAGGGGACTTAGAGACCCAGTACTTC	CASSLGGDLETQYF
TRBV7-9	many	TRBD1	TRBJ2-7	TGTGCCAGCAGTTCGACGGGACAGGCCTACGAGCAGTACTTC	CASSSTGQAYEQYF
TRBV7-2	NA	NA	TRBJ2-5	TGTGCCAGCAGCCCGGTGGGGCAAGAGACCCAGTACTTC	CASSPVGQETQYF
TRBV12-5	NA	NA	TRBJ1-1	TGTGCTAGTGCCCGCCGGGTGAACACTGAAGCTTTCTTT	CASARRVNTEAFF
TRBV5-1	NA	NA	TRBJ1-4	TGCGCCAGTAATACTGGGGAGGGAGGAGAAAAACTGTTTTTT	CASNTGEGGEKLFF
TRBV28	few	NA	TRBJ1-4	TGTGCCAGCAGTCCTTACGGGGGACCTAATGAAAAACTGTTTTTT	CASSPYGGPNEKLFF
TRBV29-1	many	NA	TRBJ1-1	TGCAGCGTTGTAGGGGAAGGCAACAGGTTGAACACTGAAGCTTTCTTT	CSVVGEGNRLNTEAFF
TRBV29-1	many	TRBD1	TRBJ1-3	TGCAGCGCCAGGGACAGGGGAGTAGAAAACACCATATATTTT	CSARDRGVENTIYF
TRBV18	many	TRBD1	TRBJ1-6	TGTGCCAGCTCACCCTGGACAGGGTATAATTCACCCCTCCACTTT	CASSPWTGYNSPLHF
TRBV2	NA	NA	TRBJ2-5	TGTGCCAGCAGTAAGGACTTAGTTGGAGAGACCCAGTACTTC	CASSKDLVGETQYF
TRBV11-2	NA	NA	TRBJ2-5	TGTGCCAGCAGCTTAGGCCTGGAGACTAGGGGAGAGACCCAGTACTTC	CASSLGLETRGETQYF
TRBV11-2	NA	NA	TRBJ2-7	TGTGCCAGCAGCCTAGGGGGGTCCTCCCAGCAGTACTTC	CASSLGGSSQQYF
TRBV12-3/TRBV12-4	many	NA	TRBJ2-5	TGTGCCAGCAGTCCTCAACAAGAGACCCAGTACTTC	CASSPQQETQYF
TRBV11-2	NA	TRBD1	TRBJ1-4	TGTGCCAGCAGCTGGGACAGGGCGGGAGCAACTAATGAAAAACTGTTTTTT	CASSWDRAGATNEKLFF
TRBV7-2	many	NA	TRBJ1-5	TGTGCCAGCAGCGAAGGAGACCCTAGCAATCAGCCCCAGCATTTT	CASSEGDPSNQPQHF
TRBV20-1	many	NA	TRBJ2-5	TGCAGTGCTAGAGCGTTTTTGGGACAACCGTACCAAGAGACCCAGTACTTC	CSARAFLGQPYQETQYF
TRBV9	many	NA	TRBJ2-1	TGTGCCAGCAGCGTAAGTAGTCATGAGCAGTTCTTC	CASSVSSHEQFF
TRBV2	NA	TRBD1	TRBJ1-2	TGTGCCAGCAGTGCCACAGGGGCGGGTGATGGCTACACCTTC	CASSATGAGDGYTF
TRBV15	many	NA	TRBJ1-5	TGTGCCACCGGGGGGCATGGAGGGGAGCCCCAGCATTTT	CATGGHGGEPQHF
TRBV27	few	NA	TRBJ1-2	TGTGCCAGCAGTCCCAACCAGGGCGGCGCCTATGGCTACACCTTC	CASSPNQGGAYGYTF
TRBV2	many	NA	TRBJ2-7	TGTGCCAGCAGCCCTATTAGAGAGCAGTACTTC	CASSPIREQYF
TRBV20-1	NA	NA	TRBJ1-1	TGCAGTGCTAAGATGAACACTGAAGCTTCCTTT	CSAKMNTEASF